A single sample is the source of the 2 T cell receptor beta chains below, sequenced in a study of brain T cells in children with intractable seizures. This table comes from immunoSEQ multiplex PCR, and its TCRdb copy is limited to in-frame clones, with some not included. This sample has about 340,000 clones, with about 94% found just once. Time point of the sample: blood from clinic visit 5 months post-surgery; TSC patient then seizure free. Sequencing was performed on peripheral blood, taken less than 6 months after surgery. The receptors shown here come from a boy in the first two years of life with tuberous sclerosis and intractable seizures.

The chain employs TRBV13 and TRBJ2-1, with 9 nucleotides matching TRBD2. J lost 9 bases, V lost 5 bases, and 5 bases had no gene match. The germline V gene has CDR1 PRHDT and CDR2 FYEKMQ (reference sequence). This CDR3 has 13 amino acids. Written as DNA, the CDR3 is TGTGCCAGCAGCCCGAGAGCGGGAGGTGAGCAGTTCTTC. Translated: CASSPRAGGEQFF.

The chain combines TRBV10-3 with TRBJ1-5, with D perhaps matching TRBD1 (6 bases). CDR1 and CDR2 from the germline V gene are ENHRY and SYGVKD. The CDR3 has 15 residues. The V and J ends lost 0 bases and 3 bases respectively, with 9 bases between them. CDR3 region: CAISESGGINQPQHF. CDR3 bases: TGTGCCATCAGTGAGTCAGGGGGGATCAATCAGCCCCAGCATTTT.